The 11 T cell receptor beta chains below come from one sample, sequenced in a study of shared clonotypes between healthy human individuals. Sequencing used immunoSEQ multiplex PCR; TCRdb keeps in-frame clones, though not all of them. Found here are around 1.9 million clones, 93% of them singletons; the top ten hold roughly 1.7%. CD8 cells classed as naive were CD45RO-negative and positively selected for CCR7, excluding terminally differentiated effector memory CD45RA+ cells. Specimen: naive CD8+ T cells from PBMCs. The receptors stem from a man between 18 and 29 years old in good health. Some clones in this sample may be carry-over from other donors' samples.

The chain links TRBV5-6 to TRBJ2-1; 7 bases align to TRBD2. The germline V gene encodes CDR1 SGHDT and CDR2 YYEEEE. Unmatched junction bases numbered 5, after V lost 0 bases and J lost 8 bases. The CDR3 extends over 14 amino acids. The CDR3, as DNA: TGTGCCAGCAGCTTGGGACTAGCAGTCTATGAGCAGTTCTTC. Its protein product is CASSLGLAVYEQFF.

This chain connects TRBV7-8 to TRBJ2-7; TRBD1 aligns across 9 bases. J gave up 2 bases and V 3 bases, and 14 bases lay outside the gene matches. Germline V lookup: CDR1 SGHVS, CDR2 FQNEAQ. The CDR3 is 18 residues long. CDR3 protein: CASSLDRGPGEGTYEQYF. The CDR3 DNA follows: TGTGCCAGCAGCTTGGACAGGGGCCCAGGGGAAGGTACCTACGAGCAGTACTTC. The full variable domain, with the rest looked up from reference TRBV7-8 and TRBJ2-7, is GAGVSQSPRYKVAKRGQDVALRCDPISGHVSLFWYQQALGQGPEFLTYFQNEAQLDKSGLPSDRFFAERPEGSVSTLKIQRTQQEDSAVYLCASSLDRGPGEGTYEQYFGPGTRLTVT.

The sample holds one count of this clone. This chain joins TRBV15 and TRBJ2-7; D is uncertain. Germline V gene data show CDR1 as LNHNV and CDR2 as YYDKDF (reference sequence). V shed 4 bases and J shed 4 bases, with 11 bases lying between them. The CDR3 is 13 amino acids. As DNA, the CDR3 is TGTGCCACCAGCACACCTCAGCTTTACGAGCAGTACTTC. Translating gives CATSTPQLYEQYF.

The sample holds one count of this clone. The V call is TRBV13, the J call TRBJ2-7, with 10 bases matching TRBD1. CDR3 size: 15 residues. Per the germline V gene, CDR1 is PRHDT and CDR2 is FYEKMQ (reference sequence). Trimming cost V 7 bases and J 5 bases; bases outside gene matches: 11. As DNA, the CDR3 is TGTGCCAGCACCCCCCGGGGACAGGGGATCCACGAGCAGTACTTC. Amino acids: CASTPRGQGIHEQYF.

The J gene is TRBJ1-1, the V gene TRBV19, with no clear D. The V end lost 1 base, the J end lost 5 bases, and 11 bases lay between the germline ends. CDR1 and CDR2 from the germline V gene are LNHDA and SQIVND (reference sequence). This CDR3 has 14 amino acids. The CDR3 loop reads CASSIAGLGTEAFF. The CDR3 bases are TGTGCCAGTAGTATAGCAGGTCTCGGGACTGAAGCTTTCTTT. Full variable domain (outside the CDR3, taken from reference TRBV19 and TRBJ1-1): DGGITQSPKYLFRKEGQNVTLSCEQNLNHDAMYWYRQDPGQGLRLIYYSQIVNDFQKGDIAEGYSVSREKKESFPLTVTSAQKNPTAFYLCASSIAGLGTEAFFGQGTRLTVV.

In the case of this clone: This specimen includes other DNA sequences encoding the same CDR3. This chain links TRBV5-8 with TRBJ1-1, with D hard to call. The CDR3 is made up of 13 amino acids. V gave up 2 bases and J gave up 0 bases, with 5 bases separating them. Germline V gene sequence: CDR1 SGHTS, CDR2 YDEGEE. The CDR3 DNA follows: TGTGCCAGCAGCTTTACCATGAACACTGAAGCTTTCTTT. Its protein product is CASSFTMNTEAFF.

On this clone itself: This sample also contains other DNA sequences that code for the same CDR3. J is TRBJ2-1 and V is TRBV30, with D hard to call. V was trimmed by 2 bases and J by 3 bases, leaving 2 bases between them. Germline V CDR1 and CDR2: GTSNPN, SVGIG (reference sequence). This CDR3 is 11 amino acids long. The CDR3 reads CAWSYYNEQFF. The DNA for the CDR3 is TGTGCCTGGAGTTACTACAATGAGCAGTTCTTC.

This clone was detected once. The gene calls are TRBV5-1 and TRBJ1-2; D might be TRBD1 (5 bases). The CDR3 is 15 amino acids. Germline-derived CDR1 and CDR2 are SGHRS and YFSETQ. V was clipped by 1 base and J by 9 bases, with 19 bases between them. CDR3 region: CASSLNLGRASRYTF. CDR3 bases: TGCGCCAGCAGCTTGAATCTTGGCAGGGCATCCCGCTACACCTTC.

The chain is built from TRBV27 and TRBJ2-1, with a possible D match to TRBD2 (5 bases). Trimming shortened V by 6 bases and J by 5 bases, and 14 bases separated the two germline ends. Germline loops: CDR1 MNHEY, CDR2 SMNVEV (reference sequence). The CDR3 is 14 residues long. In DNA, the CDR3 is TGTGCCAGCAGCCCACACCGGGGAAACAATGAGCAGTTCTTC. Translated: CASSPHRGNNEQFF.

This clone was picked up one time. The V gene is TRBV4-3, the J gene TRBJ2-3, with no clear D. The CDR3 is made up of 15 amino acids. V gave up 0 bases and J gave up 1 base, with 8 bases separating them. Germline CDR1 LGHNA, CDR2 YSLEER. Here the CDR3 DNA reads TGCGCCAGCAGCCAAGATTTACGGCGCACAGATACGCAGTATTTT. Protein sequence: CASSQDLRRTDTQYF.

J is TRBJ1-1 and V is TRBV19; D gene ambiguous. Trimming shortened V by 0 bases and J by 2 bases, and 10 bases separated the two germline ends. CDR1 is LNHDA, CDR2 SQIVND, per germline (reference sequence). The CDR3 runs to 15 residues. For the CDR3, the DNA is TGTGCCAGTAGTATAGATCTGCGACCTAACACTGAAGCTTTCTTT. It codes for CASSIDLRPNTEAFF.